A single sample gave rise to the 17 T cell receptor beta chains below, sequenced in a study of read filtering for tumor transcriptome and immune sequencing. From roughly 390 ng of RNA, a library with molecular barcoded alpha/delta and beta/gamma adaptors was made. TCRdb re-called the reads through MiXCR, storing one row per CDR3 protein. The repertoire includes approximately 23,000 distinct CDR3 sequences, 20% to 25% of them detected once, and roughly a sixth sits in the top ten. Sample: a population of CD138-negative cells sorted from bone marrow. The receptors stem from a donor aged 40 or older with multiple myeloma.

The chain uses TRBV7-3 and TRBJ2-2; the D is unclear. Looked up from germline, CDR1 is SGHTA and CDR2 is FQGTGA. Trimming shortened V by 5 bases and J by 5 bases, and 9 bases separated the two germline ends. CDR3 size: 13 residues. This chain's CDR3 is CASSGSATGELFF. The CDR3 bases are TGTGCCAGCAGCGGGTCAGCAACCGGGGAGCTGTTTTTT. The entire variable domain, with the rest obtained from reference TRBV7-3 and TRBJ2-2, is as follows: GAGVSQTPSNKVTEKGKYVELRCDPISGHTALYWYRQSLGQGPEFLIYFQGTGAADDSGLPNDRFFAVRPEGSVSTLKIQRTERGDSAVYLCASSGSATGELFFGEGSRLTVL.

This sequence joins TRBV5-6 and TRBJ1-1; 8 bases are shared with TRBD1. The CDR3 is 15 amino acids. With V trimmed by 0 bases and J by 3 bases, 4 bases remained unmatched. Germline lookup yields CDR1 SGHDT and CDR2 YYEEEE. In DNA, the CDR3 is TGTGCCAGCAGCTTGGCGTTGACAGGGGACACTGAAGCTTTCTTT. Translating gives CASSLALTGDTEAFF.

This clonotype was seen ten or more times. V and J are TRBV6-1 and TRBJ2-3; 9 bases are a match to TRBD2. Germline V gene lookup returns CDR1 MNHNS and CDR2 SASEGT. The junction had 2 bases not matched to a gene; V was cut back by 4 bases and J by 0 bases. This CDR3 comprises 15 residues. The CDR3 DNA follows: TGTGCCAGCAGTGGCCTAGCGGGGAGCACAGATACGCAGTATTTT. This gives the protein CASSGLAGSTDTQYF.

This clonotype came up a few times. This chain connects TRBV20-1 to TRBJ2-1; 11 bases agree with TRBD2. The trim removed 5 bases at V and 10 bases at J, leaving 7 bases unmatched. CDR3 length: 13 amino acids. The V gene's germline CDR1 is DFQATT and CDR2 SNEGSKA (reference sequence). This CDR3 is CSAPRLAGSEQFF. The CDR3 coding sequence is TGCAGTGCTCCCCGACTAGCGGGAAGCGAGCAGTTCTTC.

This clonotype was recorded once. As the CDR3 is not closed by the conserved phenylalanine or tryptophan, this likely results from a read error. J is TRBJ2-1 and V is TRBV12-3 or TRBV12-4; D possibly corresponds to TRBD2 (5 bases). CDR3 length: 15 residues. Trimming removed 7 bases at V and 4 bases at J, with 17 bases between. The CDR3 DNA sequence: TGTGCCAGCACCGACCTAGTGGGGAGTTACAATGAGCAGTTCCTC. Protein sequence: CASTDLVGSYNEQFL.

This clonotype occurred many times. As DNA, the CDR3 is TGTGCCTGGAGTGCCGGCGGACAGGGGATAAACTATGGCTACACCTTC. It specifies CAWSAGGQGINYGYTF. The chain combines TRBV30 with TRBJ1-2, with 9 bases aligning to TRBD1. In germline, CDR1 is GTSNPN, CDR2 SVGIG (reference sequence). V lost 1 base and J lost 2; bases outside the gene matches: 8. The CDR3 length is 16 residues.

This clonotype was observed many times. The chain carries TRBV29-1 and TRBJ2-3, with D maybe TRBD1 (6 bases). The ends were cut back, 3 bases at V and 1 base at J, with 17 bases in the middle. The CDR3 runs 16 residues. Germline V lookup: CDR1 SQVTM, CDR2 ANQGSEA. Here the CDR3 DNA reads TGCAGCGTTGAGAAGGGAACCCCAGGGGGCACAGATACGCAGTATTTT. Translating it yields CSVEKGTPGGTDTQYF.

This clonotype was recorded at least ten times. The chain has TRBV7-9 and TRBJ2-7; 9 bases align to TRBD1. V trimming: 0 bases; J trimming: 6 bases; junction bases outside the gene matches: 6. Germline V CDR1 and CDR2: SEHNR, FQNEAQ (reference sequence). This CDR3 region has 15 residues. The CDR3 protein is CASSLAAGQGGEQYF. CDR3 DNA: TGTGCCAGCAGCTTAGCGGCGGGACAGGGAGGCGAGCAGTACTTC.

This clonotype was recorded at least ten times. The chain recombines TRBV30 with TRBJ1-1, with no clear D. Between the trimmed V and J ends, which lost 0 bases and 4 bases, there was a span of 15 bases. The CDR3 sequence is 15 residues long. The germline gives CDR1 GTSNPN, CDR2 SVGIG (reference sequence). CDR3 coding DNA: TGTGCCTGGAGTGTACTCCCAGGTTGGGTCACTGAAGCTTTCTTT. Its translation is CAWSVLPGWVTEAFF.

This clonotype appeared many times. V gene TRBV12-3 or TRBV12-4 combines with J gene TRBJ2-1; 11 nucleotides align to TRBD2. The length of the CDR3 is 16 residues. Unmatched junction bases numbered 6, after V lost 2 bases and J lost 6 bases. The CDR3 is CASSLSSGRRRNEQFF. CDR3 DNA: TGTGCCAGCAGTTTATCTAGCGGGAGGAGACGCAATGAGCAGTTCTTC.

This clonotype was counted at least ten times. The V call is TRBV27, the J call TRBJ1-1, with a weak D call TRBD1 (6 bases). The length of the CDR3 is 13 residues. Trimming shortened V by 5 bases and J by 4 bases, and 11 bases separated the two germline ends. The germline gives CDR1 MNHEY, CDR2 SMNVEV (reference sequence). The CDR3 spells CASSVSGATEAFF. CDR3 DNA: TGTGCCAGCAGTGTGTCGGGGGCCACTGAAGCTTTCTTT.

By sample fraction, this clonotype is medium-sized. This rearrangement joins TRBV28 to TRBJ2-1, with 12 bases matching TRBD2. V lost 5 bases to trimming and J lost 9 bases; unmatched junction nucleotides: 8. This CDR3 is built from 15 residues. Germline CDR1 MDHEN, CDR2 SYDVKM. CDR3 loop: CASSQTSGSITEQFF. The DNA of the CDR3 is TGTGCCAGCAGTCAGACTAGCGGGAGTATTACTGAGCAGTTCTTC.

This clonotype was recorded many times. The CDR3 protein is CASSFPLNTIYF. The CDR3 DNA reads TGTGCCAGCAGTTTCCCGTTAAACACCATATATTTT. The chain is built from TRBV12-3 or TRBV12-4 and TRBJ1-3; D uncertain. The V end was cut by 3 bases, the J end by 6 bases, with 6 bases between. CDR3 length: 12 amino acids.

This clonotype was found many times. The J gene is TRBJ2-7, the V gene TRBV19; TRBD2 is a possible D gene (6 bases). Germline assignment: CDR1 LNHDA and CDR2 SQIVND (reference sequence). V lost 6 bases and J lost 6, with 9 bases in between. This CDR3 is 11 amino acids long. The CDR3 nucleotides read TGTGCCAGTAGCCGGGGGTCCGAGCAGTACTTC. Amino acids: CASSRGSEQYF.

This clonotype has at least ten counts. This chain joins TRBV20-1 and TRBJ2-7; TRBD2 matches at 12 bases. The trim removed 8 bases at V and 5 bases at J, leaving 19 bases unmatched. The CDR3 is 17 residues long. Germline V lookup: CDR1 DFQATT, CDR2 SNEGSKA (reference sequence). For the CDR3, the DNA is TGCAGTCCGACCGAAGAGACTCTAGCGGGAGGGCGTGACGAGCAGTACTTC. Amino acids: CSPTEETLAGGRDEQYF.

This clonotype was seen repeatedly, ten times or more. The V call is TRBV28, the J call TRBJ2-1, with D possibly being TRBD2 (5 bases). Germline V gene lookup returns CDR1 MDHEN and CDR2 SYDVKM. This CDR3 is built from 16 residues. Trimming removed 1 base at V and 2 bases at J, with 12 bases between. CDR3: CASSLSASLTYNEQFF. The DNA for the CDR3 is TGTGCCAGCAGTTTATCAGCTAGCCTCACCTACAATGAGCAGTTCTTC. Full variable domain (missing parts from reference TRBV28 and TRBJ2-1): DVKVTQSSRYLVKRTGEKVFLECVQDMDHENMFWYRQDPGLGLRLIYFSYDVKMKEKGDIPEGYSVSREKKERFSLILESASTNQTSMYLCASSLSASLTYNEQFFGPGTRLTVL.

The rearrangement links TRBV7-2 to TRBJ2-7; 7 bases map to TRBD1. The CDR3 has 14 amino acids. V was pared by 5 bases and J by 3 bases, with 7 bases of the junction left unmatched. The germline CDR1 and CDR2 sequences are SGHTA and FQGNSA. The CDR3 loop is CASSPPGQFYEQYF. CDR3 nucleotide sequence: TGTGCCAGCAGCCCTCCGGGACAGTTCTACGAGCAGTACTTC. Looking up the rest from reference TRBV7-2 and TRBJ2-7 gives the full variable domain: GAGVSQSPSNKVTEKGKDVELRCDPISGHTALYWYRQSLGQGLEFLIYFQGNSAPDKSGLPSDRFSAERTGGSVSTLTIQRTQQEDSAVYLCASSPPGQFYEQYFGPGTRLTVT.